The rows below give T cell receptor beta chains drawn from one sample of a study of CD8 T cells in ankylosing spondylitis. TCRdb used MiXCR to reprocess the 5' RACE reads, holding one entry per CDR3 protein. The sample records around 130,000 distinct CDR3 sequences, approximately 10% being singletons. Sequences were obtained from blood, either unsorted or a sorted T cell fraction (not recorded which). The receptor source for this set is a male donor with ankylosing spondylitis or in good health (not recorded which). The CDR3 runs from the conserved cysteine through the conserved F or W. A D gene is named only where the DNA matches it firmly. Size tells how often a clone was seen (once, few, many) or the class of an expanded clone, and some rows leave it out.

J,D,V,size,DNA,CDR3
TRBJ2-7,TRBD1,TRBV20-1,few,TGCAGTGCCCGTCCCGGGACAGGGACCCCATCCGTCTACGAGCAGTACTTC,CSARPGTGTPSVYEQYF
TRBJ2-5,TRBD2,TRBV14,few,TGTGCCAGCAGCCAAGATTTAATACTAGCGGGGCTGGAGACCCAGTACTTC,CASSQDLILAGLETQYF
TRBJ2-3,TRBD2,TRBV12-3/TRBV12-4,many,TGTGCCAGCAGTTTTATCGCGATAGCGGGAGGTACAGATACGCAGTATTTT,CASSFIAIAGGTDTQYF
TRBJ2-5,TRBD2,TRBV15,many,TGTGCCACCAGCAGAGATCCCTGGCTAGCGGGAAACCAAGAGACCCAGTACTTC,CATSRDPWLAGNQETQYF
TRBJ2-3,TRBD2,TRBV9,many,TGTGCCAGCAGCGTCCTTGGGCTAGCGGGAGATACGCAGTATTTT,CASSVLGLAGDTQYF
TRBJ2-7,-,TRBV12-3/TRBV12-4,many,TGTGCCAGCAGGCCCCAGGGGCTGAGTTCCGAGCAGTACTTC,CASRPQGLSSEQYF
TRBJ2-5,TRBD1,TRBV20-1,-,TGCTGTGCTAGAGATATAAACAGGGGGAATACGAAGACCCAGTACTTC,CCARDINRGNTKTQYF
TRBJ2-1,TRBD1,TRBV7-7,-,TGTGCCAGCAGCCAACAGGGGGGCGCCGGGAATGAGCAGTTCTTC,CASSQQGGAGNEQFF
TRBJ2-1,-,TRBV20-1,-,TGCAGTGCTAGAGCCCTAGGGGGTACTCAGCGGAGCTCCTACAATGAGCAGTTCTTC,CSARALGGTQRSSYNEQFF
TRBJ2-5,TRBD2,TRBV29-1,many,TGCAGCGCCACCGGGACTAGCGAAGAGACCCAGTACTTC,CSATGTSEETQYF
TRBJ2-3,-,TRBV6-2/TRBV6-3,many,TGTGCCAGCGGCTTCCGACCAGATACGCAGTATTTT,CASGFRPDTQYF
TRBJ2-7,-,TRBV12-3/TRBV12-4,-,TGTGCCAGCAGTTCCACCTACAGGCAGGGTGACGAGCAGTACTTC,CASSSTYRQGDEQYF
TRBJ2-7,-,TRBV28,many,TGTGCCAGCAGGTGGTCGGAGAGCACCTACGAGCAGTACTTC,CASRWSESTYEQYF
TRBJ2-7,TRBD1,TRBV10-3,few,TGTGCCATCAGTGAAGGGACAGGACTAAAATCCTACGAGCAGTACTTC,CAISEGTGLKSYEQYF
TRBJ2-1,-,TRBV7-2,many,TGTGCCAGCAGCTTAGGGGCTAGCAGATACAATGAGCAGTTCTTC,CASSLGASRYNEQFF
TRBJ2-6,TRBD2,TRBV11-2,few,TGTGCCAGCAGGGCCAGGGTAGCGGGAGGGCCCAACTCTGGGGCCAACGTCCTGACTTTC,CASRARVAGGPNSGANVLTF
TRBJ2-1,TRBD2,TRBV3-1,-,TGTGCCAGCAGCAAAGATCCCTTGGCGGGAGCCTACAATGAGCAGTTCTTC,CASSKDPLAGAYNEQFF
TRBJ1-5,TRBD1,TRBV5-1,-,TGCGCCAGCAGCTTGGGACAGGGGGAGCCCCAGCATTTT,CASSLGQGEPQHF
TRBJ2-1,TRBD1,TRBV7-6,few,TGTGCCAGCAGGGCCGGGACAGGGTCCTACAATGAGCAGTTCTTC,CASRAGTGSYNEQFF
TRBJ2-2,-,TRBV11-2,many,TGTGCCAGCAGCTCCGGAGGGGTGAACACCGGGGAGCTGTTTTTT,CASSSGGVNTGELFF
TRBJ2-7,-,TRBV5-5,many,TGTGCCAGCAGCTTTAGTCTGGCGGGAACCTACGAGCAGTACTTC,CASSFSLAGTYEQYF
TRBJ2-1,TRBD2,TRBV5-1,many,TGCGCCAGCAGGAGCGGGAGGTGGGGCAATGAGCAGTTCTTC,CASRSGRWGNEQFF
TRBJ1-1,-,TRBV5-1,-,TGCGCCAGCAGCTTCGAGGGGAGAGGGACTGAAGCTTTCTTT,CASSFEGRGTEAFF